The TCR beta chain described here comes from a study of T-cell reconstitution after alpha-beta-depleted transplantation in children. In this sample, this clonotype turned up a few times. As yet, its antigen is unknown. Unique molecular identifiers were incorporated when the TCRbeta library was constructed. TCRdb processed the PCR reads anew with MiXCR; each CDR3 protein has one entry. The table has 250,000 to 300,000 distinct CDR3 sequences, roughly 7.8% seen once; the top ten hold 9.1%. Study outcomes and limitations: It was reported that alpha-beta T cells came from several hundred expanded graft clones (about two months after transplant). At the one-year point after transplant, T-cell counts and TCRbeta diversity were found to come mostly from T cells that had been newly produced. Elevated TCRbeta diversity at day 60 was traced, in some patients, to surviving recipient T cells and thymic progenitors.

CDR1 is KGHDR and CDR2 is SFDVKD in the germline V gene. CDR3 length: 14 amino acids. V lost 6 bases, J lost 5 bases, and 15 bases lay in between. The receptor was derived from a female patient under 10 years old who had a stem cell transplant for Fanconi anemia, so the T cells may come from the graft donor. The material was peripheral blood, obtained 360 days after TCRalphabeta/CD19-depleted stem cell transplant. J is TRBJ1-2 and V is TRBV24-1; tentative D call: TRBD1 (5 bases). Written as DNA, the CDR3 is TGTGCCACCAGTCCCGGGGACTCAACGTATGGCTACACCTTC. This translates into CATSPGDSTYGYTF.